The next 25 T cell receptor beta chains were all read from a single sample in a study of control samples from healthy donors and cancer patients. Using immunoSEQ multiplex PCR, the repertoire was profiled, and TCRdb retains in-frame clones only, with some absent. The sample carries about 81,000 clones, over 90% recorded once. Material for sequencing was blood. These receptors were taken from a woman between 18 and 29 years old in good health.

In this sample, this clone turned up once. The V and J genes are TRBV13 and TRBJ1-1; no definite D call. Germline V CDR1 and CDR2: PRHDT, FYEKMQ (reference sequence). The V gene lost 1 base and the J gene lost 5 bases, with 8 bases spanning the gap. There are 13 residues in the CDR3. The CDR3 protein is CASSLVDRTEAFF. DNA of the CDR3: TGTGCCAGCAGCTTAGTAGATCGGACTGAAGCTTTCTTT.

The table lists this clone with a few counts. This CDR3 is CASSQGQGLGYTF. CDR3 nucleotide sequence: TGTGCCAGCAGTCAGGGACAGGGGCTGGGCTACACCTTC. The gene calls are TRBV6-5 and TRBJ1-2; TRBD1 matches at 10 bases. CDR1 MNHEY and CDR2 SVGAGI come from the germline V gene. V was pared by 5 bases and J by 8 bases, with 5 bases of the junction left unmatched. This CDR3 contains 13 residues.

This rearrangement joins TRBV3-1 (or the pseudogene TRBV3-2) to TRBJ2-5; 11 bases are shared with TRBD2. With V trimmed by 0 bases and J by 4 bases, 19 bases remained unmatched. Germline CDR1 is LGHDT and CDR2 is YNNKEL (reference sequence). The CDR3 spans 21 residues. Written as DNA, the CDR3 is TGTGCCAGCAGCCAAGATTCACCCCCCCTTCGTACTAGCGGGAGTGGAGAGACCCAGTACTTC. This sequence encodes CASSQDSPPLRTSGSGETQYF.

This chain links TRBV28 with TRBJ1-6, with unresolved D. This CDR3 is built from 14 residues. V was clipped by 3 bases and J by 12 bases, with 15 bases between them. Per germline, CDR1 MDHEN and CDR2 SYDVKM. The CDR3 bases are TGTGCCAGCAGTTTCGGAGGGCCGGTCGGACCCCTCCACTTT. Its translation: CASSFGGPVGPLHF.

This chain connects TRBV29-1 to TRBJ1-1; weak D call: TRBD1 (5 bases). Germline CDR1 SQVTM, CDR2 ANQGSEA. This CDR3 is built from 13 residues. Trimming removed 5 bases from V and 3 bases from J, with 13 bases in between. The CDR3 coding sequence is TGCAGCGTTCAGGGTCAGTTTTACACTGAAGCTTTCTTT. This encodes CSVQGQFYTEAFF.

The V gene is TRBV7-8, the J gene TRBJ2-3; 11 bases line up with TRBD2. The germline V gene has CDR1 SGHVS and CDR2 FQNEAQ. The V segment lost 5 bases and the J segment 2 bases; nucleotides outside the gene matches: 9. The CDR3 is made up of 17 amino acids. CDR3 protein: CASSTLAGGLNTDTQYF. CDR3 nucleotide sequence: TGTGCCAGCAGCACGTTAGCGGGAGGGCTCAACACAGATACGCAGTATTTT.

The chain recombines TRBV6-5 with TRBJ2-3; TRBD1 agrees at 7 bases. The V segment lost 6 bases and the J segment 6 bases; nucleotides outside the gene matches: 3. The CDR3 has 12 residues. From germline, CDR1 is MNHEY and CDR2 SVGAGI. DNA of the CDR3: TGTGCCAGCAGCACCAGGGGGGATACGCAGTATTTT. Translating gives CASSTRGDTQYF.

V gene TRBV27 combines with J gene TRBJ1-5; D gene uncertain. The V gene's germline CDR1 is MNHEY and CDR2 SMNVEV (reference sequence). The CDR3 contains 16 residues. V was pared by 5 bases and J by 4 bases, with 18 bases between. The CDR3 DNA reads as TGTGCCAGCAGTACTACCCTCGGGGTCGGGAATCAGCCCCAGCATTTT. It encodes CASSTTLGVGNQPQHF.

The chain is built from TRBV5-1 and TRBJ2-2, with TRBD2 as a possible D gene (5 bases). Between the trimmed V and J ends, which lost 0 bases and 7 bases, there was a span of 7 bases. Germline lookup yields CDR1 SGHRS and CDR2 YFSETQ. This CDR3 spans 13 amino acids. The CDR3 protein is CASSLVGDGELFF. In DNA, the CDR3 is TGCGCCAGCAGCTTGGTGGGAGACGGGGAGCTGTTTTTT.

The V gene is TRBV9, the J gene TRBJ2-7; the D call may be TRBD1 or TRBD2 (6 bases each). There are 15 residues in the CDR3. The V end was cut by 0 bases, the J end by 5 bases, with 15 bases between. Germline V gene data show CDR1 as SGDLS and CDR2 as YYNGEE. The CDR3 DNA follows: TGTGCCAGCAGCGTAGCTACTGGGGGGCTCAACGAGCAGTACTTC. Protein product: CASSVATGGLNEQYF.

The chain combines TRBV14 with TRBJ2-3; D is uncertain. Germline V CDR1 and CDR2: SGHDN, FVKESK. V was trimmed by 4 bases and J by 3 bases, leaving 8 bases between them. CDR3 length equals 13 residues. DNA for the CDR3: TGTGCCAGCAGCCTGAGTGGGACAGATACGCAGTATTTT. Amino acid sequence: CASSLSGTDTQYF.

V usage is TRBV18 and J usage is TRBJ1-6, with TRBD1 matching over 9 bases. Losses at the gene ends were 3 bases for V and 7 bases for J; bases not matched to a gene: 4. Germline V gene data show CDR1 as KGHSH and CDR2 as LQKENI. CDR3 length: 15 residues. The CDR3 protein is CASSPAGQGNSPLHF. The CDR3 DNA is TGTGCCAGCTCACCGGCGGGACAGGGAAATTCACCCCTCCACTTT.

This clone was recorded only once. The rearrangement joins TRBV19 to TRBJ2-1; D is ambiguous. There are 11 residues in the CDR3. Trimming removed 4 bases from V and 12 bases from J, with 10 bases in between. Germline values: CDR1 LNHDA, CDR2 SQIVND (reference sequence). The CDR3 DNA is TGTGCCAGTAGTAACTCCGGGTGGCAGTTCTTC. Its translation: CASSNSGWQFF.

This chain joins TRBV5-4 and TRBJ1-2, with 7 bases lining up with TRBD1. Germline V lookup: CDR1 SGHNT, CDR2 YYREEE (reference sequence). J was trimmed by 0 bases and V by 4 bases; bases with no gene match: 6. The CDR3 is 15 amino acids. In DNA, the CDR3 is TGTGCCAGCAGCATATGGACAGGAACTAACTATGGCTACACCTTC. Translated, it gives CASSIWTGTNYGYTF.

Only one count was recorded for this clone. The J gene is TRBJ2-5, the V gene TRBV7-2; TRBD2 matches at 12 bases. CDR1 is SGHTA and CDR2 is FQGNSA in the germline V gene. The CDR3 sequence is 17 residues long. J gave up 2 bases and V 0 bases, and 4 bases lay outside the gene matches. The CDR3 DNA sequence: TGTGCCAGCAGCTTAGCGGCTAGCGGGGGGGGTCAAGAGACCCAGTACTTC. This translates into CASSLAASGGGQETQYF.

The genes are TRBV6-1 and TRBJ1-1, with D unclear. Germline V gives CDR1 MNHNS, CDR2 SASEGT. This CDR3 is built from 11 residues. V lost 5 bases to trimming and J lost 5 bases, with 6 bases between them. The DNA of the CDR3 is TGTGCCAGCAGTTGGGAGACTGAAGCTTTCTTT. It translates to CASSWETEAFF.

CDR3 loop: CASSLRAKGTSSVEQFF. Here the CDR3 DNA reads TGTGCCAGCAGCTTAAGAGCCAAGGGGACTAGCTCGGTTGAGCAGTTCTTC. The chain links TRBV11-3 to TRBJ2-1; 9 bases match TRBD2. The ends lost 2 bases at V and 9 bases at J; junction bases unmatched: 14. The CDR3 totals 17 residues. CDR1 is SGHNT, CDR2 YENEEA, per germline.

The chain links TRBV10-3 to TRBJ2-7, with D possibly being TRBD1 (6 bases). Per the germline V gene, CDR1 is ENHRY and CDR2 is SYGVKD. V dropped 1 base and J dropped 2 bases, with 12 bases sitting between them. CDR3 length: 15 residues. The DNA for the CDR3 is TGTGCCATCAGTGAGTTATTGGGGGCAGCCTACGAGCAGTACTTC. The encoded protein is CAISELLGAAYEQYF.

This clone was observed a few times. The rearrangement uses TRBV14 and TRBJ1-1; D is unresolved. Germline CDR1 SGHDN, CDR2 FVKESK. V was pared by 4 bases and J by 1 base, with 4 bases between. This CDR3 contains 12 residues. DNA of the CDR3: TGTGCCAGCAGCCGCACGAACACTGAAGCTTTCTTT. This sequence encodes CASSRTNTEAFF.

This clone was recorded a few times. This sequence joins TRBV28 and TRBJ2-1; tentative D call: TRBD2 (5 bases). The CDR3 is made up of 16 amino acids. V gave up 3 bases and J gave up 7 bases, with 19 bases separating them. Per the germline V gene, CDR1 is MDHEN and CDR2 is SYDVKM. CDR3 sequence reads: CASSFDPRARSNEQFF. CDR3 in DNA: TGTGCCAGCAGTTTCGATCCGAGGGCTCGAAGTAATGAGCAGTTCTTC.

This clone showed up just a few times. V usage is TRBV6-4 and J usage is TRBJ2-1; TRBD2 matches 14 bases. This CDR3 has 15 amino acids. Germline V gives CDR1 MRHNA, CDR2 SNTAGT. Germline trimming cut 6 bases from V and 9 bases from J; bases unmatched to any gene: 7. CDR3 protein: CASSRLAGGDGEQFF. The CDR3 bases are TGTGCCAGCAGCCGACTAGCGGGAGGGGACGGTGAGCAGTTCTTC.

This chain uses TRBV19 with TRBJ1-2; TRBD1 agrees at 9 bases. With V trimmed by 6 bases and J by 7 bases, 6 bases remained unmatched. The germline V gene has CDR1 LNHDA and CDR2 SQIVND (reference sequence). This CDR3 region has 13 residues. The CDR3 coding sequence is TGTGCCAGTAGCGGGGGACAGGGACGTGGCTACACCTTC. Translation: CASSGGQGRGYTF.

Points on this clone: The sample has other DNA sequences that encode this CDR3 too. This chain links TRBV28 with TRBJ1-2, with TRBD1 matching 12 bases. V was clipped by 4 bases and J by 8 bases; unmatched bases: 5. The CDR3 consists of 14 residues. Germline CDR1 and CDR2: MDHEN and SYDVKM. CDR3 DNA: TGTGCCAGCAGTTCGGGACAGGGGGCTCAGGGCTACACCTTC. The encoded protein is CASSSGQGAQGYTF.

CDR3 bases: TGTGCCAGCAGTTTATCGTCTCAGGGGTACTATGGCTACACCTTC. Its protein product is CASSLSSQGYYGYTF. The rearrangement joins TRBV27 to TRBJ1-2; a weak D match, TRBD1 (6 bases). CDR1 MNHEY and CDR2 SMNVEV come from the germline V gene (reference sequence). Trimming shortened V by 0 bases and J by 3 bases, and 11 bases separated the two germline ends. This CDR3 is 15 amino acids long.

The J gene is TRBJ2-1, the V gene TRBV19, with a weak D call TRBD1 (6 bases). The V end was cut by 7 bases, the J end by 8 bases, with 18 bases between. The CDR3 is made up of 14 amino acids. Germline V gene lookup returns CDR1 LNHDA and CDR2 SQIVND (reference sequence). In nucleotides, the CDR3 is TGTGCCAGTAATGGGGGCGGTGGACCTGATGAGCAGTTCTTC. The encoded protein is CASNGGGGPDEQFF.